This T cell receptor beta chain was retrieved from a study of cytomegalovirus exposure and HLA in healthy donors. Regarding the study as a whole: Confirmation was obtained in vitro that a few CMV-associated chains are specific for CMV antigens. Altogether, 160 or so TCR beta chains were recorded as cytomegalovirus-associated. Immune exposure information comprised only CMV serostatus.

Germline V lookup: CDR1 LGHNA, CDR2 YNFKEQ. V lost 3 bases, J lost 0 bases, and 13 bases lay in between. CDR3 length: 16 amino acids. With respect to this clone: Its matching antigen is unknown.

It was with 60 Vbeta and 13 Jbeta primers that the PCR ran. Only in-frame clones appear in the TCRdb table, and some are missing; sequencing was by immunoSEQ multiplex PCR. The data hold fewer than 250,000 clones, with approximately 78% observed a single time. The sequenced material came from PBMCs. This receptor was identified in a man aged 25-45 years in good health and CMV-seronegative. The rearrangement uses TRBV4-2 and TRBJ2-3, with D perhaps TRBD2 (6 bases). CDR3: CASSQRDLASTDTQYF. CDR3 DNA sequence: TGTGCCAGCAGCCAGCGGGACTTAGCTAGCACAGATACGCAGTATTTT.